This record looks at one TCR beta chain sequence and its context. Its antigen remains unknown. Using immunoSEQ multiplex PCR, the repertoire was profiled, and TCRdb retains in-frame clones only, with some absent. The sample comprises fewer than 80,000 clones, more than 95% of which are singletons, and around 0.51% rests with the top ten. From germline, CDR1 is SGDLS and CDR2 YYNGEE. The CDR3 is 16 amino acids. J was trimmed by 2 bases and V by 4 bases; bases with no gene match: 10. The data derive from a study of Tregs in tolerant kidney transplant recipients. Study results and limitations: Biological reproducibility was not directly addressed, but technical replication error appeared minimal. Some patients' samples used different primers over time, so nucleotide sequences weren't comparable.

CD4+CD25+CD127- Tregs, CD4+CD25- non-Tregs, CD4 and CD8 cells were sorted. The sequence was collected from a human donor who received a combined kidney and bone marrow transplant. This chain links TRBV9 with TRBJ2-7, with 9 bases identical to TRBD2. The sample consisted of CD4+ T cells from blood, taken before the transplant. The CDR3 region is CASSLTPAGGPYEQYF. CDR3 nucleotide sequence: TGTGCCAGCAGCCTCACCCCAGCGGGAGGCCCCTACGAGCAGTACTTC.